This T cell receptor (beta chain) was recorded in a study of pediatric ulcerative colitis. Turning to the study itself: Ulcerative colitis patients had pancolitis or left-sided colitis, with confirming histology. Study conclusions and caveats: No controls had the two rectal clonotypes shared by ulcerative colitis patients. Ulcerative colitis patients shared more blood-rectal clones than controls. In rectum, acute severe colitis had expanded clones and less diversity.

This clone was seen just once. Its target is not known. This CDR3 comprises 15 residues. Germline loops: CDR1 SGHDN, CDR2 FVKESK. Trimming shortened V by 3 bases and J by 2 bases, and 11 bases separated the two germline ends. Clones were read by immunoSEQ multiplex PCR, and TCRdb kept only the in-frame ones, dropping some. Of fewer than 20,000 clones listed, 70% to 80% are singletons. Rectal tissue came from one to two pinch biopsies taken at colonoscopy. The sequenced sample consisted of gut tissue. The clonotype comes from a boy aged 5-17 years with moderate ulcerative colitis. The V call is TRBV14, the J call TRBJ2-1; D may be TRBD1 or TRBD2 (6 bases each). The CDR3 DNA follows: TGTGCCAGCAGCCAGGGGGGCTCGGCCTACAATGAGCAGTTCTTC. Protein: CASSQGGSAYNEQFF.